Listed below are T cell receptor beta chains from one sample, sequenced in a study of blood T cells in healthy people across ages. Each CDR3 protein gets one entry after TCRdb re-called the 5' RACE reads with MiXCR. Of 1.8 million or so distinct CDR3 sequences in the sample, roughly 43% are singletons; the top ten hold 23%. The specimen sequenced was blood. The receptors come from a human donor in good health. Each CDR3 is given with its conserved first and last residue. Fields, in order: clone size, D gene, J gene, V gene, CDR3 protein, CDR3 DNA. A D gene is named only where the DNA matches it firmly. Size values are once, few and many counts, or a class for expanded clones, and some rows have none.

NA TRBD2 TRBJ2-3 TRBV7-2 CASSSRAGGPTDTQYF TGTGCCAGCAGCTCCCGAGCGGGGGGCCCTACAGATACGCAGTATTTT
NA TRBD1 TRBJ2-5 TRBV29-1 CSVLTGEETQYF TGCAGCGTCCTTACAGGGGAGGAGACCCAGTACTTC
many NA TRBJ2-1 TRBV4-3 CASSQDLGYVEQFF TGCGCCAGCAGCCAAGATCTAGGTTACGTTGAGCAGTTCTTC
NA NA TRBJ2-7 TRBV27 CASSDAGSSYEQYF TGTGCCAGCAGTGATGCAGGGAGCTCCTACGAGCAGTACTTC
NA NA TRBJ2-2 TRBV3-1 CASSQVATRELFF TGTGCCAGCAGCCAAGTTGCTACCCGGGAGCTGTTTTTT
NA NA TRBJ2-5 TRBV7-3 CASSLGRASGNEQYF TGTGCCAGCAGCTTAGGCAGGGCGTCGGGTAATGAGCAGTACTTC
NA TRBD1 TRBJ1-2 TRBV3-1 CASSPATGTGFGYTF TGTGCCAGCAGCCCCGCGACCGGGACAGGGTTCGGCTACACCTTC
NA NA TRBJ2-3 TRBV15 CATSRRTPSTDTQYF TGTGCCACCAGCAGACGGACACCTAGCACAGATACGCAGTATTTT
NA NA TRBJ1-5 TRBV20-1 CSGKPSGQPQHF TGCAGTGGCAAACCATCGGGTCAGCCCCAGCATTTT
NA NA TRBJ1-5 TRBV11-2 CASSHQGPQHF TGTGCCAGCAGCCATCAAGGGCCCCAGCATTTT
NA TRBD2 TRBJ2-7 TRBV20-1 CSAGVASGHDEQYF TGCAGTGCTGGGGTTGCTAGCGGGCACGACGAGCAGTACTTC
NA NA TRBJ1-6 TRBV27 CASSLSAPWPGGNSPLHF TGTGCCAGCAGTTTATCAGCCCCTTGGCCAGGAGGAAATTCACCCCTCCACTTT
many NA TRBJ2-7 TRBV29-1 CSVWDPGVTYEQYF TGCAGCGTTTGGGACCCAGGGGTCACCTACGAGCAGTACTTC
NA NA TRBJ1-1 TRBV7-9 CASSLGTGRYEAFF TGTGCCAGCAGCTTAGGAACAGGGCGCTATGAAGCTTTCTTT
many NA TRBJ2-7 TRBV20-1 CSAPDTYEQYF TGCAGTGCTCCAGATACCTACGAGCAGTACTTC
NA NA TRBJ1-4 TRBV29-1 CSVEVGPNEKLFF TGCAGCGTTGAAGTGGGGCCTAATGAAAAACTGTTTTTT
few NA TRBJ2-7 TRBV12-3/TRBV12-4 CASSTGQGGGYEQYF TGTGCCAGCAGTACCGGACAGGGCGGGGGGTACGAGCAGTACTTC
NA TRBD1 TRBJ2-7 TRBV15 CATSRSLPGQGHEQYF TGTGCCACCAGCAGGAGCCTTCCGGGACAGGGACACGAGCAGTACTTC
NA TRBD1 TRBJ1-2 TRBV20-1 CSAAWTGANYGYTF TGCAGTGCTGCCTGGACAGGAGCTAACTATGGCTACACCTTC
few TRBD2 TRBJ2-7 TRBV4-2 CASSQEGIAGSYEQYF TGTGCCAGCAGCCAAGAGGGTATAGCGGGGTCCTACGAGCAGTACTTC
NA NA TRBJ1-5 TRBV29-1 CSVGDIDSQPQHF TGCAGCGTTGGGGACATAGATTCTCAGCCCCAGCATTTT
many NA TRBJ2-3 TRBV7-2 CASSFWDTDTQYF TGTGCCAGCAGCTTTTGGGACACAGATACGCAGTATTTT
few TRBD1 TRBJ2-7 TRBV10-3 CAISVTGQSSYEQYF TGTGCCATCAGTGTGACAGGGCAGAGCTCCTACGAGCAGTACTTC
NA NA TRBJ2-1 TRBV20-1 CSARDYRTRRVNEQFF TGCAGTGCTAGAGATTATCGGACCAGGCGAGTCAATGAGCAGTTCTTC
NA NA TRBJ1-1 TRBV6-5 CASSRSYVNTEAFF TGTGCCAGCAGTAGGAGTTACGTAAACACTGAAGCTTTCTTT
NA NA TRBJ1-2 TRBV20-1 CSVGIGAGSVYGYTF TGCAGTGTCGGGATCGGGGCAGGGTCTGTCTATGGCTACACCTTC
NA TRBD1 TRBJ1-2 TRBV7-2 CASSAGTAPSFGYTF TGTGCCAGCAGCGCCGGGACAGCGCCTTCTTTTGGCTACACCTTC
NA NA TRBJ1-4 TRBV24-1 CATSDSGIVREKLFF TGTGCCACCAGTGATTCAGGCATCGTAAGAGAAAAACTGTTTTTT
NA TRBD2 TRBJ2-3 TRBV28 CASSDFGRGDTDTQYF TGTGCCAGCAGTGACTTCGGGCGGGGGGATACAGATACGCAGTATTTT
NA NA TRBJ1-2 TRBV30 CAWSVLQGGALGYTF TGTGCCTGGAGTGTACTTCAAGGGGGGGCGCTTGGCTACACCTTC
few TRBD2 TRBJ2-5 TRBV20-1 CSANEGGETQYF TGCAGTGCCAACGAGGGAGGGGAGACCCAGTACTTC